A selection of T cell receptor beta chains follows, all from one sample in a study of blood T cell repertoires in COVID-19. Sequenced by immunoSEQ multiplex PCR; TCRdb stores in-frame clones only, minus some. This table has about 210,000 clones, around 85% appearing once. The sample taken for sequencing was peripheral blood. The receptors originated from a woman in her 70s with acute or convalescent COVID-19. Both conserved end residues are part of each CDR3. D genes are given only for firm matches. Size is omitted from some rows. Given values are once, few, many or a class for expanded clones.

.,TRBD2,TRBV6-2/TRBV6-3,TRBJ2-3,TGTGCCAGCAGTAGAGCGGGGGTTAGCACAGATACGCAGTATTTT,CASSRAGVSTDTQYF
.,.,TRBV5-4,TRBJ1-2,TGTGCCAGCAGCTCACCACAGGGTGCTGGCTACACCTTC,CASSSPQGAGYTF
.,TRBD2,TRBV6-2/TRBV6-3,TRBJ2-3,TGTGCCAGCAGTTACTCAACTAGCGGGGGGGCGTCCACAGATACGCAGTATTTT,CASSYSTSGGASTDTQYF
.,.,TRBV9,TRBJ1-6,TGTGCCAGCAGCGTAGTTGAGACACCGAATTCACCCCTCCACTTT,CASSVVETPNSPLHF
.,.,TRBV5-1,TRBJ1-2,TGCGCCAGCAGCGCCAGGACTGGGAACTATGGCTACACCTTC,CASSARTGNYGYTF
once,.,TRBV3-1/TRBV3-2,TRBJ2-1,TGTGCCAGCACCGATACTACCTTGGATGAGCAGTTCTTC,CASTDTTLDEQFF
.,TRBD2,TRBV5-1,TRBJ2-1,TGCGCCAGCGCCCCACGGACGGCTAGCGGGTACTACAATGAGCAGTTCTTC,CASAPRTASGYYNEQFF
.,.,TRBV5-1,TRBJ1-1,TGCGCCAGCAGCTCTCTAGGGAACACTGAAGCTTTCTTT,CASSSLGNTEAFF
.,.,TRBV27,TRBJ1-5,TGTGCCAGCAGTTTATCGGGGCAGGGTGGCAGCAATCAGCCCCAGCATTTT,CASSLSGQGGSNQPQHF
.,.,TRBV5-1,TRBJ2-3,TGCGCCAGCAGCTGGACTGTACAAGGGAACACAGATACGCAGTATTTT,CASSWTVQGNTDTQYF
once,.,TRBV1,TRBJ2-3,TGCACCAGCAGCCAAGAAAAGCGATCTCATACGCAGTATTTT,CTSSQEKRSHTQYF
.,.,TRBV28,TRBJ2-2,TGTGCCAGCAGGCCTCCGGGACAACACACCGGGGAGCTGTTTTTT,CASRPPGQHTGELFF
.,.,TRBV5-1,TRBJ1-1,TGCGCCAGCAGCTTGGGCACCCCGGGAACGGGAACTGAAGCTTTCTTT,CASSLGTPGTGTEAFF
.,TRBD1,TRBV7-8,TRBJ1-2,TGTGCCAGCAGCTTAGGGAAAGGGGGCGCGGGCTATGGCTACACCTTC,CASSLGKGGAGYGYTF
.,.,TRBV5-8,TRBJ1-6,TGTGCCAGCAGCTTGGGAGGGATCGGTAATTCACCCCTCCACTTT,CASSLGGIGNSPLHF
.,TRBD1,TRBV2,TRBJ1-3,TGTGCCAGCAGTGAAAGGGGCAGGGGGCCAGGAAACACCATATATTTT,CASSERGRGPGNTIYF
.,TRBD1,TRBV6-1,TRBJ2-7,TGTGCCAGCAGTGAAATGGTGACAGGGTTTAGGAAGTGGTCCTACGAGCAGTACTTC,CASSEMVTGFRKWSYEQYF
.,.,TRBV11-2,TRBJ1-4,TGTGCCAGCAGCTTTCGGGGGAATGAAAAACTGTTTTTT,CASSFRGNEKLFF
.,.,TRBV6-2/TRBV6-3,TRBJ2-7,TGTGCCAGCAGTCTTTACCGGGACTCCTACGAGCAGTACTTC,CASSLYRDSYEQYF
many,.,TRBV10-1,TRBJ1-1,TGCGCCAGCAGTTGGACCGGAGGGACTGAAGCTTTCTTT,CASSWTGGTEAFF
.,.,TRBV21-1,TRBJ2-7,TGTGCCAGCAGCAGGCCACAGGGGAAATTCTACGAGCAGTACTTC,CASSRPQGKFYEQYF
.,.,TRBV5-5,TRBJ1-4,TGTGCCAGCAGCTTGGGACGGCCAGGCCTTAATGAAAAACTGTTTTTT,CASSLGRPGLNEKLFF
.,TRBD1,TRBV11-2,TRBJ1-6,TGTGCCAGCAGCATTCGGACAGGAACCAATTCACCCCTCCACTTT,CASSIRTGTNSPLHF
.,.,TRBV2,TRBJ1-4,TGTGCCAGCAGTGTAGTATCTAATGAAAAACTGTTTTTT,CASSVVSNEKLFF
.,TRBD1,TRBV11-3,TRBJ2-5,TGTGCCAGCAGCTTTCAGGGGGCCCAGACCCAGTACTTC,CASSFQGAQTQYF
.,TRBD2,TRBV15,TRBJ2-7,TGTGCCACCAGCAGAGATACGGGCCTTTCTAGCGGGACTTACGAGCAGTACTTC,CATSRDTGLSSGTYEQYF
.,.,TRBV15,TRBJ2-3,TGTGCCACCAGCAGAGATGAGGCGGGGCCCACAGATACGCAGTATTTT,CATSRDEAGPTDTQYF
once,TRBD2,TRBV10-3,TRBJ2-5,TGTGCCATCAGTGTGAACGGGGGGGGACAAGAGACCCAGTACTTC,CAISVNGGGQETQYF